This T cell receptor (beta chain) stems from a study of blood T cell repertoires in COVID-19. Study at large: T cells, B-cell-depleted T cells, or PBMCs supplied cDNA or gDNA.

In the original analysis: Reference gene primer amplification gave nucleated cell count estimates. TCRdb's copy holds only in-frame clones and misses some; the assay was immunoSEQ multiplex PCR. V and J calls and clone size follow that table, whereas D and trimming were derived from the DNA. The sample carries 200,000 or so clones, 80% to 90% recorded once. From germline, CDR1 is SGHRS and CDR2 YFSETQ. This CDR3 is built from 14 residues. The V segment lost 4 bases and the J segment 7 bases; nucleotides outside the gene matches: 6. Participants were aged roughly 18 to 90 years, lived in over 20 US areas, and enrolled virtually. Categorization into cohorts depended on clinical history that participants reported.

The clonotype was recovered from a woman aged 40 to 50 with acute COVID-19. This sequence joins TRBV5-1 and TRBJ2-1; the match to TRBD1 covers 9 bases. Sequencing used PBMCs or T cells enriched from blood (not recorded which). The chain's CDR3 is CASSPRDRVNEQFF. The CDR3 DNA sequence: TGCGCCAGCAGCCCGCGGGACAGGGTAAATGAGCAGTTCTTC.